This T cell receptor (beta chain) was profiled in a study of T cell repertoires in cytomegalovirus infection. The study, taken as a whole, reports: Frequencies of public TCR beta families were cumulated, and this identified carriers of CMV plus the relevant HLA. Within the response measured ex vivo, HLA-C-restricted CMV-specific TCR beta clonotypes were dominant.

A word on this clonotype: The antigen is undetermined.

This CDR3 has 15 residues. Trimming at V came to 7 bases and at J to 0 bases, leaving 6 bases not matched to a gene. Germline CDR1 is SNHLY and CDR2 is FYNNEI. TCRdb itself ran the reads through MiXCR, one entry per CDR3 protein. This sample has 400,000 or so distinct CDR3 sequences; roughly 30% occur once, and the top ten carry roughly an eighth. The rearrangement joins TRBV2 to TRBJ2-3, with 8 bases identical to TRBD2. This receptor was taken from a human donor in good health (CMV status not recorded). Some clones in this sample may be carry-over from other donors' samples. Sequencing input: PBMCs. As DNA, the CDR3 is TGTGCCAGCACCCCGGGGGGGAGAAGCACAGATACGCAGTATTTT. Its protein is CASTPGGRSTDTQYF. The full variable domain, its missing parts supplied by reference TRBV2 and TRBJ2-3, is EPEVTQTPSHQVTQMGQEVILRCVPISNHLYFYWYRQILGQKVEFLVSFYNNEISEKSEIFDDQFSVERPDGSNFTLKIRSTKLEDSAMYFCASTPGGRSTDTQYFGPGTRLTVL.